This TCR beta chain is drawn from a study of tumor-infiltrating lymphocytes in primary liver carcinoma. Background on the study: Regardless of tissue type, samples showed similar yields of roughly 3.5 to 7.5 million productive TCRbeta reads.

The template, roughly 510 ng total RNA, yielded TCR beta cDNA made with a constant-region primer. A slightly modified ARM-PCR protocol with three nested multiplex PCR rounds produced these TCR beta libraries. TCRdb reprocessed the multiplex PCR reads with MiXCR, giving one entry per CDR3 protein. The sample has 190,000 or so distinct CDR3 sequences; less than 70% are singletons. Both blood RNA, taken from unsorted whole blood, and germline DNA were extracted. Sequenced material: peripheral blood. The sequence came from a woman aged 55 to 70 with primary liver carcinoma and hepatitis B virus infection.

CDR3 sequence reads: CASSPPLRSGTEAFF. The CDR3 nucleotides are TGTGCCAGCTCACCCCCCTTGCGCTCGGGCACTGAAGCTTTCTTT. J is TRBJ1-1 and V is TRBV18, with D uncertain. This CDR3 has 15 residues. Germline V gene sequence: CDR1 KGHSH, CDR2 LQKENI. Trimming removed 3 bases from V and 4 bases from J, with 15 bases in between.